A single sample is the source of the 29 T cell receptor beta chains below, sequenced in a study of blood T cell repertoires in COVID-19. This table comes from immunoSEQ multiplex PCR, and its TCRdb copy is limited to in-frame clones, with some not included. The sample lists roughly 67,000 clones, roughly 92% occurring once. Specimen: peripheral blood. Source of these receptors: a man aged 65-85 years with active COVID-19.

The V call is TRBV4-1, the J call TRBJ1-1; D remains unclear. The germline CDR1 and CDR2 sequences are MGHRA and YSYEKL. V lost 0 bases and J 0 bases, leaving 5 bases between the germline ends. The CDR3 covers 14 residues. CDR3 coding DNA: TGCGCCAGCAGCCAAGATCAAATGAACACTGAAGCTTTCTTT. This translates into CASSQDQMNTEAFF.

The J gene is TRBJ2-7, the V gene TRBV18, with D perhaps matching TRBD1 (5 bases). CDR1 and CDR2 (germline): KGHSH, LQKENI. This CDR3 spans 13 amino acids. V dropped 3 bases and J dropped 2 bases, with 8 bases sitting between them. The CDR3 here is CASSPAGTYEQYV. The CDR3 bases are TGTGCCAGCTCACCCGCAGGGACCTACGAGCAGTACGTC.

This chain joins TRBV6-5 and TRBJ1-5; 8 nucleotides match TRBD1. V was clipped by 6 bases and J by 4 bases; unmatched bases: 5. Germline V gives CDR1 MNHEY, CDR2 SVGAGI. The CDR3 covers 14 residues. The CDR3 coding sequence is TGTGCCAGCAGCCGACAGGGGAAGAATCAGCCCCAGCATTTT. Its translation: CASSRQGKNQPQHF.

V and J are TRBV12-3 or TRBV12-4 and TRBJ1-2; unclear D gene. V lost 5 bases to trimming and J lost 8 bases, with 12 bases between them. The CDR3 runs 12 residues. The CDR3 DNA reads as TGTGCCAGCAGTGGAGGGAGGGCCGGCTACACCTTC. This encodes CASSGGRAGYTF.

This clone was seen just once. This chain connects TRBV28 to TRBJ1-1; D ambiguous. V was pared by 5 bases and J by 1 base, with 8 bases between. This CDR3 comprises 13 residues. Germline lookup yields CDR1 MDHEN and CDR2 SYDVKM. The CDR3 here is CASSPHKNTEAFF. In nucleotides, the CDR3 is TGTGCCAGCAGTCCCCACAAGAACACTGAAGCTTTCTTT. The entire variable domain, with the rest obtained from reference TRBV28 and TRBJ1-1, is as follows: DVKVTQSSRYLVKRTGEKVFLECVQDMDHENMFWYRQDPGLGLRLIYFSYDVKMKEKGDIPEGYSVSREKKERFSLILESASTNQTSMYLCASSPHKNTEAFFGQGTRLTVV.

V usage is TRBV6-5 and J usage is TRBJ1-2, with 9 bases matching TRBD1. In germline, CDR1 is MNHEY, CDR2 SVGAGI. This CDR3 region has 15 residues. The V gene end was trimmed by 5 bases and the J gene end by 3 bases; junction bases not matched to a gene: 7. CDR3 in amino acids: CASSPRTGAHYGYTF. The CDR3, as DNA: TGTGCCAGCAGTCCTCGGACAGGGGCGCACTATGGCTACACCTTC.

This chain connects TRBV19 to TRBJ1-2; no firm D call. Trimming stripped 5 bases from V and 7 bases from J, with 14 bases between. This CDR3 has 13 amino acids. Germline V gene data show CDR1 as LNHDA and CDR2 as SQIVND (reference sequence). CDR3 amino acids: CASSPPGRRGYTF. In DNA form, the CDR3 reads TGTGCCAGTAGTCCCCCCGGGAGGCGTGGCTACACCTTC.

The chain joins TRBV5-1 to TRBJ2-3, with 7 bases lining up with TRBD2. Germline V gene lookup returns CDR1 SGHRS and CDR2 YFSETQ. V was pared by 0 bases and J by 1 base, with 2 bases of the junction left unmatched. This CDR3 is built from 15 residues. The CDR3: CASSLEGRGTDTQYF. As DNA, the CDR3 is TGCGCCAGCAGCTTGGAGGGGAGGGGCACAGATACGCAGTATTTT.

The CDR3 here is CASSLGSGGWSYNSPLHF. The CDR3 coding sequence is TGCGCCAGCAGCTTGGGATCCGGGGGTTGGTCCTATAATTCACCCCTCCACTTT. The chain uses TRBV5-1 and TRBJ1-6, with D perhaps matching TRBD1 (5 bases). The V end lost 0 bases, the J end lost 1 base, and 14 bases lay between the germline ends. Germline-derived CDR1 and CDR2 are SGHRS and YFSETQ. The CDR3 has 18 amino acids.

This chain links TRBV6-2 or TRBV6-3 with TRBJ2-1; D not resolved. This CDR3 spans 14 amino acids. Trimming removed 2 bases at V and 4 bases at J, with 9 bases between. Looked up from germline, CDR1 is MNHEY and CDR2 is SVGEGT. The CDR3 region is CASSYPSLYNEQFF. The CDR3 DNA sequence: TGTGCCAGCAGTTACCCGAGCCTTTACAATGAGCAGTTCTTC.

This chain uses TRBV7-9 with TRBJ2-7, with 11 bases that match TRBD2. The CDR3 consists of 14 residues. The trim removed 4 bases at V and 8 bases at J, leaving 7 bases unmatched. In germline, CDR1 is SEHNR, CDR2 FQNEAQ (reference sequence). As DNA, the CDR3 is TGTGCCAGCAGCTATAGCGGGGGGGCTATCCAGCAGTACTTC. Translation: CASSYSGGAIQQYF. Looking up the rest from reference TRBV7-9 and TRBJ2-7 gives the full variable domain: DTGVSQNPRHKITKRGQNVTFRCDPISEHNRLYWYRQTLGQGPEFLTYFQNEAQLEKSRLLSDRFSAERPKGSFSTLEIQRTEQGDSAMYLCASSYSGGAIQQYFGPGTRLTVT.

This chain links TRBV7-8 with TRBJ1-2; maybe TRBD1 (5 bases). The CDR3 sequence is 14 residues long. Trimming cost V 1 base and J 5 bases, with 11 bases left between them. CDR1 is SGHVS and CDR2 is FQNEAQ in the germline V gene. The DNA for the CDR3 is TGTGCCAGCAGCTTAGGGGGGGACCGGTATGGCTACACCTTC. Translating gives CASSLGGDRYGYTF. The full variable domain, with the rest looked up from reference TRBV7-8 and TRBJ1-2, is GAGVSQSPRYKVAKRGQDVALRCDPISGHVSLFWYQQALGQGPEFLTYFQNEAQLDKSGLPSDRFFAERPEGSVSTLKIQRTQQEDSAVYLCASSLGGDRYGYTFGSGTRLTVV.

The chain uses TRBV7-2 and TRBJ1-2; D remains unclear. Germline CDR1 SGHTA, CDR2 FQGNSA. The CDR3 length is 13 residues. Trimming stripped 0 bases from V and 3 bases from J, with 5 bases between. The CDR3 reads CASSLAGDYGYTF. The CDR3 DNA sequence: TGTGCCAGCAGCTTAGCGGGAGACTATGGCTACACCTTC.

The chain uses TRBV18 and TRBJ2-1, with 14 bases fitting TRBD2. Germline V CDR1 and CDR2: KGHSH, LQKENI. The CDR3 totals 19 residues. V shed 2 bases and J 0 bases; nucleotides not matched to a gene: 6. In nucleotides, the CDR3 is TGTGCCAGCTCACCAGGACTAGCGGGGGGCTCCCACTCCTACAATGAGCAGTTCTTC. Translating gives CASSPGLAGGSHSYNEQFF.

The rearrangement joins TRBV28 to TRBJ2-3; TRBD1 is a possible D gene (7 bases). The germline gives CDR1 MDHEN, CDR2 SYDVKM. The CDR3 is made up of 16 amino acids. Deletions cut 3 bases from V and 1 base from J, with 14 bases between. CDR3 sequence reads: CASSFSGRGGTDTQYF. As DNA, the CDR3 is TGTGCCAGCAGTTTCTCGGGCAGGGGGGGCACAGATACGCAGTATTTT.

CDR3 DNA sequence: TGCAGCGTTGAAGAAAGGACTAGCTATGAGCAGTTCTTC. This codes for CSVEERTSYEQFF. V gene TRBV29-1 combines with J gene TRBJ2-1, with 8 bases lining up with TRBD2. CDR1 and CDR2 (germline): SQVTM, ANQGSEA. This CDR3 comprises 13 residues. The V segment lost 0 bases and the J segment 8 bases; nucleotides outside the gene matches: 3.

A note on this clone: In the same sample, other DNA sequences code for this CDR3. This chain connects TRBV28 to TRBJ1-5, with a possible D match to TRBD1 (5 bases). Trimming left V 3 bases short and J 1 base short, with 10 bases between. This CDR3 region has 15 residues. Germline assignment: CDR1 MDHEN and CDR2 SYDVKM. CDR3 nucleotide sequence: TGTGCCAGCAGTTTCCCGGGGGGGAGCAATCAGCCCCAGCATTTT. Residues: CASSFPGGSNQPQHF.

The chain links TRBV28 to TRBJ2-7; TRBD2 is a possible D gene (6 bases). Trimming pared 1 base from V and 0 bases from J, leaving 10 bases between. Germline CDR1 is MDHEN and CDR2 is SYDVKM. The CDR3 runs 15 residues. This CDR3 reads CASSLSGLNSYEQYV. The CDR3 nucleotides read TGTGCCAGCAGTTTATCGGGACTCAACTCCTACGAGCAGTACGTC.

The chain carries TRBV2 and TRBJ1-2; D perhaps matches TRBD1 (6 bases). Deletions cut 7 bases from V and 2 bases from J, with 17 bases between. The CDR3 runs 15 residues. Looked up from germline, CDR1 is SNHLY and CDR2 is FYNNEI. CDR3 sequence (DNA): TGTGCCAGCACAGGGGAACAGGGAAGGAACTATGGCTACACCTTC. It encodes CASTGEQGRNYGYTF.

The chain joins TRBV12-3 or TRBV12-4 to TRBJ2-7; D is undetermined. V gave up 4 bases and J gave up 6 bases, with 10 bases separating them. This CDR3 has 12 residues. The CDR3 reads CASSSPPGEQYF. The CDR3 DNA reads as TGTGCCAGCAGTTCCCCGCCGGGCGAGCAGTACTTC.

CDR3 loop: CASSSRGQGLIANEQFF. CDR3 DNA sequence: TGTGCCAGCAGCTCCAGGGGCCAGGGATTGATAGCCAATGAGCAGTTCTTC. This chain uses TRBV6-2 or TRBV6-3 with TRBJ2-1; a weak D match, TRBD1 (6 bases). Trimming stripped 6 bases from V and 6 bases from J, with 24 bases between. CDR3 length: 17 amino acids. CDR1 is MNHEY and CDR2 is SVGEGT in the germline V gene.

The rearrangement uses TRBV28 and TRBJ1-2, with 7 bases identical to TRBD1. Germline assignment: CDR1 MDHEN and CDR2 SYDVKM. This CDR3 spans 15 amino acids. The V gene end was trimmed by 2 bases and the J gene end by 10 bases; junction bases not matched to a gene: 13. This CDR3 reads CASSLAEGATDTYTF. CDR3 sequence (DNA): TGTGCCAGCAGTTTAGCAGAGGGGGCTACCGACACCTACACCTTC.

The count of this clone is one. The same CDR3 also results from other DNA sequences found in this sample. The chain has TRBV10-2 and TRBJ2-7; 11 bases line up with TRBD1. The CDR3 contains 14 residues. V shed 9 bases, J shed 1 base, and the junction held 5 bases outside the gene matches. In germline, CDR1 is WSHSY, CDR2 SAAADI. The CDR3 sequence is CASRGQGGSYEQYF. CDR3 DNA sequence: TGCGCCAGTAGGGGACAGGGGGGTTCCTACGAGCAGTACTTC.

This chain uses TRBV6-6 with TRBJ1-6; maybe TRBD1 (5 bases). Trimming took off 5 bases at V and 7 bases at J, with 15 bases between the two ends. This CDR3 has 15 amino acids. Germline V gene data show CDR1 as MNHNY and CDR2 as SVGAGI (reference sequence). CDR3 sequence reads: CASSTTGTVNSPLHF. CDR3 nucleotide sequence: TGTGCCAGCAGTACTACCGGGACTGTGAATTCACCCCTCCACTTT.

The J gene is TRBJ2-1, the V gene TRBV24-1; 9 nucleotides line up with TRBD1. Germline V CDR1 and CDR2: KGHDR, SFDVKD. The trim removed 4 bases at V and 3 bases at J, leaving 9 bases unmatched. The CDR3 spans 17 residues. CDR3 region: CATSEGGTGFGYNEQFF. CDR3 DNA sequence: TGTGCCACCAGTGAGGGGGGGACAGGGTTCGGCTACAATGAGCAGTTCTTC.

The chain combines TRBV5-1 with TRBJ2-3, with D possibly being TRBD2 (6 bases). V was trimmed by 3 bases and J by 0 bases, leaving 11 bases between them. This CDR3 has 15 residues. Germline V CDR1 and CDR2: SGHRS, YFSETQ. The CDR3 loop reads CASSYGGASTDTQYF. The CDR3, as DNA: TGCGCCAGCAGCTATGGCGGGGCAAGCACAGATACGCAGTATTTT.

The chain carries TRBV19 and TRBJ2-2, with 10 bases lining up with TRBD2. Looked up from germline, CDR1 is LNHDA and CDR2 is SQIVND (reference sequence). This CDR3 comprises 15 residues. Trimming at V came to 5 bases and at J to 6 bases, leaving 6 bases not matched to a gene. The CDR3 DNA reads as TGTGCCAGTAGTGTCACTAGCGGGGTATCCGGGGAGCTGTTTTTT. It encodes CASSVTSGVSGELFF.

The chain combines TRBV6-8 with TRBJ2-3; D is uncertain. This CDR3 is 17 amino acids long. Trimming left V 1 base short and J 0 bases short, with 14 bases between. Looked up from germline, CDR1 is MNHGY and CDR2 is SAAAGT. In nucleotides, the CDR3 is TGTGCCAGCAGTTACTTCCTCGAACAGTATAGCACAGATACGCAGTATTTT. Its protein is CASSYFLEQYSTDTQYF.

The chain is built from TRBV6-1 and TRBJ1-2, with 7 positions matching TRBD1. The CDR3 covers 18 residues. V gave up 2 bases and J gave up 7 bases; unmatched junction bases: 19. Germline CDR1 reads MNHNS; CDR2 reads SASEGT. The CDR3 region is CASSEYMVMAGGIAGYTF. CDR3 DNA sequence: TGTGCCAGCAGTGAATACATGGTGATGGCAGGGGGAATAGCTGGCTACACCTTC.